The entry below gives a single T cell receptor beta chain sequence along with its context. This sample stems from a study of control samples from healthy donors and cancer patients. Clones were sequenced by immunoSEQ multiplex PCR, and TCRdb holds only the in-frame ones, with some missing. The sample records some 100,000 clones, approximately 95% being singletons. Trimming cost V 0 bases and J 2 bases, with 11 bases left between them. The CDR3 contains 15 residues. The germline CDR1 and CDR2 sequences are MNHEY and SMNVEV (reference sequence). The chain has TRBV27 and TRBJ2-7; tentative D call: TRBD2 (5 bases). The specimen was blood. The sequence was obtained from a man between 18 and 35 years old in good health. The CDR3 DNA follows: TGTGCCAGCAGTTTATCTACTAGTAGTCCCTACGAGCAGTACTTC. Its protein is CASSLSTSSPYEQYF.